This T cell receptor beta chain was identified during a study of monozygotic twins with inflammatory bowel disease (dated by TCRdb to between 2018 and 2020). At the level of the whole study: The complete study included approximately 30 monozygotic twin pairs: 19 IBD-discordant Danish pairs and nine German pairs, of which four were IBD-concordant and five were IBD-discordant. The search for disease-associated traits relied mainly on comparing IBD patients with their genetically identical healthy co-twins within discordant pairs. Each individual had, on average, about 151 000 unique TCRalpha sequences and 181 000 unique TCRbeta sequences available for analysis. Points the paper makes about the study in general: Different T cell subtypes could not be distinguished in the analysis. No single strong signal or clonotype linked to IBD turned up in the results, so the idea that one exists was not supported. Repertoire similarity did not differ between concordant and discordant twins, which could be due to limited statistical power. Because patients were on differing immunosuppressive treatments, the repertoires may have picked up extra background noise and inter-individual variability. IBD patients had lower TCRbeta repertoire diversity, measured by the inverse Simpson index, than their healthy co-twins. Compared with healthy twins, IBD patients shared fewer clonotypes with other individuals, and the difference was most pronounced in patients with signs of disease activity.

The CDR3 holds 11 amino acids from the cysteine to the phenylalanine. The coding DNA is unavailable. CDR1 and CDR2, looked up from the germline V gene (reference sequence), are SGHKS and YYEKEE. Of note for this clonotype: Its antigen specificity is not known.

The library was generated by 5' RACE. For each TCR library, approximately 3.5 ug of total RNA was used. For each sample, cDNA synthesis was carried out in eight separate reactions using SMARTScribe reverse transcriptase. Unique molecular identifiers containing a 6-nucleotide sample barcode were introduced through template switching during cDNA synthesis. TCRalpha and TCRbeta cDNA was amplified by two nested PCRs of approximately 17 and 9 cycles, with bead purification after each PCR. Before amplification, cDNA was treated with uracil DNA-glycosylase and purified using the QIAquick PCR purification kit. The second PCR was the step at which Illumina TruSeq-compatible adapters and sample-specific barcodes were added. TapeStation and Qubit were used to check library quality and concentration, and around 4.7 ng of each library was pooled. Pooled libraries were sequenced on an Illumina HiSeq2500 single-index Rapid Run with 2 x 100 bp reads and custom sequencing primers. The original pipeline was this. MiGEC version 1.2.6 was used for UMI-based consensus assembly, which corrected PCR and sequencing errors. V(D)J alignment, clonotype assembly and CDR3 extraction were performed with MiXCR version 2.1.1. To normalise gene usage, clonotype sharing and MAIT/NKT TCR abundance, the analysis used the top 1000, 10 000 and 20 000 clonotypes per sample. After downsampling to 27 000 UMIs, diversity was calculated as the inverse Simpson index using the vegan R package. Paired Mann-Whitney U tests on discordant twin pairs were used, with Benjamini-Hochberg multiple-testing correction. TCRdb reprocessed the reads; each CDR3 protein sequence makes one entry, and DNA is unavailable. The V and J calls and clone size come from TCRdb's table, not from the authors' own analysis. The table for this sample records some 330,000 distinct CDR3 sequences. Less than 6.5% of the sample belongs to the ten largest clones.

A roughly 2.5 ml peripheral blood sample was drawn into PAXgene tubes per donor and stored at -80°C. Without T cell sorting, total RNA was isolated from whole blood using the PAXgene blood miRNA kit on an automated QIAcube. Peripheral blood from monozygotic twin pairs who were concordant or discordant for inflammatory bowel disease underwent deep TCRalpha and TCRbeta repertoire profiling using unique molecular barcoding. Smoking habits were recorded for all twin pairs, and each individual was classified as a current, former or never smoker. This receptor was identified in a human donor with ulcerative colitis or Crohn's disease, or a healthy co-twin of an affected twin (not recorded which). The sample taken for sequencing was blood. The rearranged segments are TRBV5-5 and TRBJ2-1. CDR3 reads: CASSFRSEQFF.